The entry that follows covers one T cell receptor beta chain sequence. Its antigen is undetermined. It was through 5'RACE template switching that TCR cDNA was made, with a universal primer site and UMIs added. From the 5' RACE reads, TCRdb called clonotypes with MiXCR, one entry per CDR3 protein. This table has more than 300,000 distinct CDR3 sequences, about 11% appearing once. Trimming left V 5 bases short and J 3 bases short, with 9 bases between. Germline CDR1 and CDR2: KGHDR and SFDVKD. This CDR3 is built from 14 residues. The sample comes from a study of T cells after yellow fever vaccination. Study summary: Fractions with few cells were prepared using SMART-Seq v4 Ultra Low Input.

Study-wide points: Subsequent booster samples again held most clones from primary vaccination (96% CD4, 85% to 90% CD8). One caveat is that FACS-sorted repertoires could contain abundant clonotypes contaminating from the bulk population.

The receptor was derived from a man between 18 and 35 years old who received the YFV17D yellow fever vaccine. The V and J genes are TRBV24-1 and TRBJ2-2, with D hard to call. Sample: CD4+ T cells sorted from PBMCs, taken 45 days after the yellow fever booster vaccination. The CDR3 region has the DNA TGTGCCACCAGTGGGATCGGATACACCGGGGAGCTGTTTTTT. It translates to CATSGIGYTGELFF.